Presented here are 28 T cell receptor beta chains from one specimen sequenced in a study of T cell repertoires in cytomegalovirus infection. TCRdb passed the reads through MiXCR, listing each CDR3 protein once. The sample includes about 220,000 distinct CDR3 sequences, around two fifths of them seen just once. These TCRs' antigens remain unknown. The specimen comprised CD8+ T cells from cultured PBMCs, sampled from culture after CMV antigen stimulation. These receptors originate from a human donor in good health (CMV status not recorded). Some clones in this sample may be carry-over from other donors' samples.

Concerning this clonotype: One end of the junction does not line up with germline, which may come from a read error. CDR3 amino acids: CASLWTSERGENQYF. The CDR3 bases are TGTGCCAGCCTCTGGACTAGCGAGCGGGGAGAGAACCAGTACTTC. This chain connects TRBV7-9 to TRBJ2-5; 9 nucleotides match TRBD2. The CDR3 spans 15 residues. The germline V gene encodes CDR1 SEHNR and CDR2 FQNEAQ (reference sequence).

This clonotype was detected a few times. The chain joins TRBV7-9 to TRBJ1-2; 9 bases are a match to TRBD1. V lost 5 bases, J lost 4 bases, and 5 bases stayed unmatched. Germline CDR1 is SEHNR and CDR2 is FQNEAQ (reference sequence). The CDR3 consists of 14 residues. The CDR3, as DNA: TGTGCCAGCAGCCTAGGGACAGGGTCCTATGGCTACACCTTC. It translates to CASSLGTGSYGYTF.

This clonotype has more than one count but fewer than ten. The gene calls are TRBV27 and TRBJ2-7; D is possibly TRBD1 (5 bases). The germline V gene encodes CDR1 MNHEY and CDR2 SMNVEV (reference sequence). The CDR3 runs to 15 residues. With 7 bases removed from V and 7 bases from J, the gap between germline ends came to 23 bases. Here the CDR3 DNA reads TGTGCCAGCAAAACAAACCGGGCCCCACAGGAGGAGCAGTACTTC. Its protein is CASKTNRAPQEEQYF.

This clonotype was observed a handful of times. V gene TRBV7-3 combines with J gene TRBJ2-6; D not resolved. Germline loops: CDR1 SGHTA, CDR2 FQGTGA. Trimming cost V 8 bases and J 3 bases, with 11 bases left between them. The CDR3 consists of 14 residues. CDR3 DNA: TGTGCCAGCGGGGAAGGGCTTGGGGCCAACGTCCTGACTTTC. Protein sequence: CASGEGLGANVLTF.

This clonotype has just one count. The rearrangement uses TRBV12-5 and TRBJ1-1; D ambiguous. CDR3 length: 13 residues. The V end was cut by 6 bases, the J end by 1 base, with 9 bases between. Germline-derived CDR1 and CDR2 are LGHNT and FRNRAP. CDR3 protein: CASGLVGNTEAFF. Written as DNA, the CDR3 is TGTGCTAGTGGCCTAGTAGGGAACACTGAAGCTTTCTTT.

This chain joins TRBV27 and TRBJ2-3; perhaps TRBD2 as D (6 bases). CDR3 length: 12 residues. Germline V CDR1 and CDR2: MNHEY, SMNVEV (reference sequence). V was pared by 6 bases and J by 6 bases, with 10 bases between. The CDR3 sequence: CASRPGGDTQYF. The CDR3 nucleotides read TGTGCCAGCAGACCCGGAGGGGATACGCAGTATTTT.

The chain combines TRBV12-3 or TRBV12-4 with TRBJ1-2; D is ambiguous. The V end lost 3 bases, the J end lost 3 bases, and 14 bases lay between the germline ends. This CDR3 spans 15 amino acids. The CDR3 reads CASSLEEGWDYGYTF. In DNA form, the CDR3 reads TGTGCCAGCAGTTTGGAGGAGGGTTGGGACTATGGCTACACCTTC.

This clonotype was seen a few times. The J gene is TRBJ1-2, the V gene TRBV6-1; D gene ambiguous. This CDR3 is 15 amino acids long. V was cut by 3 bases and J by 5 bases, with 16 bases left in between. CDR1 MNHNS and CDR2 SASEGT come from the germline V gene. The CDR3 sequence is CASSETAALMYGYTF. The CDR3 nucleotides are TGTGCCAGCAGTGAGACGGCGGCCTTGATGTATGGCTACACCTTC.

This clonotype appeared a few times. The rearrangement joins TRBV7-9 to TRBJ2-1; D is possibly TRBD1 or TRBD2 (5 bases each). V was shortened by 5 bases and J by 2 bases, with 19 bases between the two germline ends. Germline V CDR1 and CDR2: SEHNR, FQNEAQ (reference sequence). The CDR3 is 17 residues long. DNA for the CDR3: TGTGCCAGCAGCCCCCAGGTGACCGGGGCCACCTACAATGAGCAGTTCTTC. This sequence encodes CASSPQVTGATYNEQFF.

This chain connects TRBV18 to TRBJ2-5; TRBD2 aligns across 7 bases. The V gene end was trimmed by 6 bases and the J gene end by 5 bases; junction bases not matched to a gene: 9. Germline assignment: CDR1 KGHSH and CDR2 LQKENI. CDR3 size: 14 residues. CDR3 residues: CASSPGAGRETQYF. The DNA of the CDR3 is TGTGCCAGCTCCCCAGGAGCGGGACGGGAGACCCAGTACTTC.

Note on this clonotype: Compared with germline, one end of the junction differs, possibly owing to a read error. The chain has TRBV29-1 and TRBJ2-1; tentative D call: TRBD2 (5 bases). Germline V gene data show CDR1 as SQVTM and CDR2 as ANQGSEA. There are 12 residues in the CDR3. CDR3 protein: CSLDGENNEQFF. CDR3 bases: TGCAGCCTTGACGGGGAAAACAATGAGCAGTTCTTC.

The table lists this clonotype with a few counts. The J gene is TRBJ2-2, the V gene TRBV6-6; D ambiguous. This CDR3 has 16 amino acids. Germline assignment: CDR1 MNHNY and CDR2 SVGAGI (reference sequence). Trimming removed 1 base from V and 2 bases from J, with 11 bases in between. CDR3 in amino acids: CASSYFPASNTGELFF. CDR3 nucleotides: TGTGCCAGCAGTTACTTCCCGGCATCCAACACCGGGGAGCTGTTTTTT.

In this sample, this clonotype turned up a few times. CDR3 nucleotides: TGTGCCAGCAGCATCTTATTGGATGGGAATGAGCAGTTCTTC. Its protein product is CASSILLDGNEQFF. The chain joins TRBV7-6 to TRBJ2-1; D ambiguous. The CDR3 totals 14 residues. V lost 5 bases and J lost 7, with 15 bases in between. Germline CDR1 SGHVS, CDR2 FNYEAQ.

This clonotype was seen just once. The CDR3 DNA follows: TGTGCCAACAGACAGAACAACTACGAGCAGTACTTC. This encodes CANRQNNYEQYF. The chain has TRBV2 and TRBJ2-7, with a weak D call TRBD1 (5 bases). The V and J ends lost 10 bases and 3 bases respectively, with 13 bases between them. The germline gives CDR1 SNHLY, CDR2 FYNNEI. The length of the CDR3 is 12 residues.

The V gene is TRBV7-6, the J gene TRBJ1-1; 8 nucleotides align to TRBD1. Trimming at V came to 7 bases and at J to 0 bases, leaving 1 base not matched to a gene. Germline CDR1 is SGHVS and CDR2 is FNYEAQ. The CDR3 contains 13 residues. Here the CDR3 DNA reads TGTGCCAGCACACAGGGGGTGAACACTGAAGCTTTCTTT. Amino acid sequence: CASTQGVNTEAFF.

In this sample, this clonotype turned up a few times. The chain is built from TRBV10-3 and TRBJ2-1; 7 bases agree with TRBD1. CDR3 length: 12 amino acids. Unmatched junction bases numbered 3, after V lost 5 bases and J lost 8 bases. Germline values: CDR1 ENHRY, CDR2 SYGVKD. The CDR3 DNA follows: TGTGCCATCAGTACAGGGGACGATGAGCAGTTCTTC. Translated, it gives CAISTGDDEQFF.

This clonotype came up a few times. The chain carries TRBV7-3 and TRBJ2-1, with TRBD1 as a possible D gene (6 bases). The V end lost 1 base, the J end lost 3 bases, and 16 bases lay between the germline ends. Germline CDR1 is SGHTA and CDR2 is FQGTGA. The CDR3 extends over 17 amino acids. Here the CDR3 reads CASSLMARGRGYNEQFF. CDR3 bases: TGTGCCAGCAGCTTAATGGCAAGGGGGAGAGGCTACAATGAGCAGTTCTTC.

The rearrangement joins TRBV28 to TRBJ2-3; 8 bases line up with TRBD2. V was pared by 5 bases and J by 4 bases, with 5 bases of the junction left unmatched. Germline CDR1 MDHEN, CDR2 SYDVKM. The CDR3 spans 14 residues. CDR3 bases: TGTGCCAGCAGTCCAGCGGGAGAGGCAGATACGCAGTATTTT. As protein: CASSPAGEADTQYF.

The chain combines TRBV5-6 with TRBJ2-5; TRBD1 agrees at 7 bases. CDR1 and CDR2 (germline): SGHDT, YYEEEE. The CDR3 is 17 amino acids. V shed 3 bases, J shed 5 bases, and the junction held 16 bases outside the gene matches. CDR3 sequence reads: CASSYSGTAPGGETQYF. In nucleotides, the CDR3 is TGTGCCAGCAGCTACTCCGGGACAGCCCCCGGCGGGGAGACCCAGTACTTC.

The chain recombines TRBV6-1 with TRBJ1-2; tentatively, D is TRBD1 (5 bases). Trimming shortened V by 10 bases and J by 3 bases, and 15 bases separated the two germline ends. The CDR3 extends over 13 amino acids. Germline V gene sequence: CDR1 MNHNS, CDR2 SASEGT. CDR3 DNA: TGTGCCACCCTGAGGGGATTCGACTATGGCTACACCTTC. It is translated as CATLRGFDYGYTF.

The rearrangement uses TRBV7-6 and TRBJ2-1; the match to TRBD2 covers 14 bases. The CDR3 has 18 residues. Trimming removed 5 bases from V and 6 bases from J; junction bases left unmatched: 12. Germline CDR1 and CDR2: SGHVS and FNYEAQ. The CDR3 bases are TGTGCCAGCAGCCTCGGGACTAGCGGGGGACCGCATTGCAATGAGCAGTTCTTC. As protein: CASSLGTSGGPHCNEQFF.

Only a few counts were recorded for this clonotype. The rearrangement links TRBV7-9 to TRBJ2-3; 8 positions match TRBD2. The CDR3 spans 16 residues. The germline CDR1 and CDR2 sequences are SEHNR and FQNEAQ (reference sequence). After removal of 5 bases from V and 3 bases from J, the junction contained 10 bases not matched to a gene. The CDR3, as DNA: TGTGCCAGCAGCCTTCAGAGCGGGGGAAGAACAGATACGCAGTATTTT. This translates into CASSLQSGGRTDTQYF.

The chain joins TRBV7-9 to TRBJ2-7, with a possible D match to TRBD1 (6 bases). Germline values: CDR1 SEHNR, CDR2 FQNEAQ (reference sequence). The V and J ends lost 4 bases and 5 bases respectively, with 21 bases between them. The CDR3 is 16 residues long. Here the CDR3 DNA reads TGTGCCAGCAGCTCCAACCTTGCAGGGGATCGACACGAGCAGTACTTC. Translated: CASSSNLAGDRHEQYF. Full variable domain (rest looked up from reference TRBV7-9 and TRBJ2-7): DTGVSQNPRHKITKRGQNVTFRCDPISEHNRLYWYRQTLGQGPEFLTYFQNEAQLEKSRLLSDRFSAERPKGSFSTLEIQRTEQGDSAMYLCASSSNLAGDRHEQYFGPGTRLTVT.

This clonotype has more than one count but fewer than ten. CDR3 protein: CASSLGTSGQEFF. CDR3 in DNA: TGTGCCAGCAGTTTAGGGACTAGCGGACAGGAGTTCTTC. This sequence joins TRBV12-3 or TRBV12-4 and TRBJ2-1, with TRBD2 matching over 10 bases. V trimming: 1 base; J trimming: 14 bases; junction bases outside the gene matches: 5. This CDR3 region has 13 residues.

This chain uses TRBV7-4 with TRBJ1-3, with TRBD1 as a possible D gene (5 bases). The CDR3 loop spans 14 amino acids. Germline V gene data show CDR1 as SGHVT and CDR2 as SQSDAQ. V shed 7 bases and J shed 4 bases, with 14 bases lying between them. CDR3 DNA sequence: TGTGCCAGCAAGGGGCAGGGCGGAGGAAACACCATATATTTT. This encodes CASKGQGGGNTIYF. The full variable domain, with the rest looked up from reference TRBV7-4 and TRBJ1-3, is GAGVSQSPRYKVAKRGRDVALRCDSISGHVTLYWYRQTLGQGSEVLTYSQSDAQRDKSGRPSGRFSAERPERSVSTLKIQRTEQGDSAVYLCASKGQGGGNTIYFGEGSWLTVV.

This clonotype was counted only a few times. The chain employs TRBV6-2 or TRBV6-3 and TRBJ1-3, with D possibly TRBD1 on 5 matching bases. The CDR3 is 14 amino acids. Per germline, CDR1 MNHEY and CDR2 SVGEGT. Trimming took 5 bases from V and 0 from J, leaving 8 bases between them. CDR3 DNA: TGTGCCAGCAGTCGACAGTCCTCTGGAAACACCATATATTTT. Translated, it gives CASSRQSSGNTIYF.

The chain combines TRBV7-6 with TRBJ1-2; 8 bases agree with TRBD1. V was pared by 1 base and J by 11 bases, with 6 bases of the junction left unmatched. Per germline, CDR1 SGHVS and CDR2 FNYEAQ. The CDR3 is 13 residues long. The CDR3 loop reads CASSLGDRPPYTF. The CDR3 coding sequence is TGTGCCAGCAGCTTAGGGGACAGGCCCCCTTACACCTTC.

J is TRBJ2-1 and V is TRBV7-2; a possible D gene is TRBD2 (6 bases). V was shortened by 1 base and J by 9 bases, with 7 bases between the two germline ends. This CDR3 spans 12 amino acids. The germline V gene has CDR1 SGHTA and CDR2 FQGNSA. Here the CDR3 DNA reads TGTGCCAGCAGCTTAGTCGGGGGTGAGCAGTTCTTC. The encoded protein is CASSLVGGEQFF.